The T cell receptor beta chain described here comes from a study of T cell repertoires in cytomegalovirus infection. Study overall: It can be stated that public TCR beta signatures indicated CMV infection as well as a matching HLA type.

Via MiXCR, TCRdb re-called the reads, giving one row per CDR3 protein. The table lists 150,000 to 200,000 distinct CDR3 sequences, around 15% of them singletons. This clonotype was picked up many times. The CDR3 loop spans 17 amino acids. In germline, CDR1 is MNHNS, CDR2 SASEGT. The ends were cut back, 6 bases at V and 5 bases at J, with 23 bases in the middle. The V call is TRBV6-1, the J call TRBJ2-4, with D possibly TRBD2 on 6 matching bases. The sequence was obtained from a human donor in good health (CMV status not recorded). Some clones in this sample may be carry-over from other donors' samples. Sequencing input: PBMCs. CDR3 nucleotides: TGTGCCAGCAGGCCCTGGTTAGGATCGGGGGTCCAAAACATTCAGTACTTC. It yields the protein CASRPWLGSGVQNIQYF.